The 2 T cell receptor beta chains below all came from one sample that was sequenced in a study of cytomegalovirus exposure and HLA in healthy donors. The study ran its PCR with 60 Vbeta and 13 Jbeta primers. TCRdb's table, derived via immunoSEQ multiplex PCR, lists solely in-frame clones and lacks some. Of approximately 150,000 clones listed, approximately 78% are singletons. Material: PBMCs. The receptors derive from a woman aged 30 to 39 in good health and CMV-seropositive.

The chain carries TRBV5-8 and TRBJ2-1, with 8 bases fitting TRBD2. Trimming took 4 bases from V and 4 from J; bases not matched to a gene: 10. The CDR3 has 16 amino acids. CDR1 and CDR2 (germline): SGHTS, YDEGEE. The CDR3 region is CASSLGNSGAYNEQFF. The CDR3 DNA sequence: TGTGCCAGCAGCCTGGGTAATAGCGGGGCGTACAATGAGCAGTTCTTC. Full variable domain (remainder filled in from reference TRBV5-8 and TRBJ2-1): EAGVTQSPTHLIKTRGQQATLRCSPISGHTSVYWYQQALGLGLQFLLWYDEGEERNRGNFPPRFSGRQFPNYSSELNVNALELEDSALYLCASSLGNSGAYNEQFFGPGTRLTVL.

V gene TRBV6-4 combines with J gene TRBJ2-2; 7 bases are a match to TRBD2. The germline CDR1 and CDR2 sequences are MRHNA and SNTAGT. The CDR3 length is 16 residues. The ends lost 0 bases at V and 4 bases at J; junction bases unmatched: 5. CDR3 loop: CASSDSWGGSTGELFF. The CDR3 DNA follows: TGTGCCAGCAGTGACTCGTGGGGGGGGTCCACCGGGGAGCTGTTTTTT.